Listed below are T cell receptor beta chains from one sample, sequenced in a study of OX40 agonist ivuxolimab in advanced cancers. Clones were read by immunoSEQ multiplex PCR, and TCRdb kept only the in-frame ones, dropping some. The sample lists 45,000 to 70,000 clones, nearly 85% occurring once. Sample: CD4+ or CD8+ T cells sorted from blood, taken in a trial of the OX40 agonist ivuxolimab. The receptor source for this set is an adult with an advanced solid tumor such as melanoma, head and neck, liver or kidney cancer. CDR3s include the opening cysteine and the closing phenylalanine or tryptophan. D genes are given only for firm matches. Clone size is not always given. Where it is, it says once, few, many or a class for expanded clones.

v_gene: TRBV18; j_gene: TRBJ2-2; d_gene: NA; abundance: NA; CDR3aa: CASSPLGRGSRGGELFF; CDR3nt: TGTGCCAGCTCACCACTTGGCAGGGGAAGTAGAGGCGGGGAGCTGTTTTTT
v_gene: TRBV5-5; j_gene: TRBJ1-4; d_gene: NA; abundance: NA; CDR3aa: CASSFSRNEKLFF; CDR3nt: TGTGCCAGCAGCTTTTCCCGTAATGAAAAACTGTTTTTT
v_gene: TRBV30; j_gene: TRBJ1-4; d_gene: NA; abundance: NA; CDR3aa: CAWSPGGGPNEKLFF; CDR3nt: TGTGCCTGGAGTCCCGGAGGGGGGCCCAATGAAAAACTGTTTTTT
v_gene: TRBV4-1; j_gene: TRBJ2-1; d_gene: TRBD2; abundance: NA; CDR3aa: CASSQDITSGASSYNEQFF; CDR3nt: TGCGCCAGCAGCCAAGATATTACTAGCGGGGCAAGCTCCTACAATGAGCAGTTCTTC
v_gene: TRBV7-2; j_gene: TRBJ2-5; d_gene: NA; abundance: NA; CDR3aa: CASSLLFETQYF; CDR3nt: TGTGCCAGCAGCTTACTCTTCGAGACCCAGTACTTC
v_gene: TRBV7-2; j_gene: TRBJ1-2; d_gene: NA; abundance: NA; CDR3aa: CASIRTPGLLRGYTF; CDR3nt: TGTGCCAGCATCCGCACACCGGGACTCCTTAGAGGCTACACCTTC
v_gene: TRBV7-9; j_gene: TRBJ2-7; d_gene: TRBD1; abundance: NA; CDR3aa: CASSLGTANEQYF; CDR3nt: TGTGCCAGCAGCTTGGGGACAGCGAACGAGCAGTACTTC
v_gene: TRBV15; j_gene: TRBJ1-5; d_gene: TRBD1; abundance: few; CDR3aa: CATSRDLQGFQPQHF; CDR3nt: TGTGCCACCAGCCGTGACTTACAGGGGTTCCAGCCCCAGCATTTT
v_gene: TRBV15; j_gene: TRBJ2-5; d_gene: TRBD2; abundance: NA; CDR3aa: CATQNSGSRQETQYF; CDR3nt: TGTGCCACCCAAAATAGCGGGAGTAGGCAAGAGACCCAGTACTTC
v_gene: TRBV5-1; j_gene: TRBJ2-7; d_gene: NA; abundance: NA; CDR3aa: CASSLAHSYEQYF; CDR3nt: TGCGCCAGCAGCTTGGCCCACTCCTACGAGCAGTACTTC
v_gene: TRBV18; j_gene: TRBJ1-1; d_gene: NA; abundance: NA; CDR3aa: CASSPTMGGLNAEAFF; CDR3nt: TGTGCCAGCTCACCAACTATGGGGGGTTTGAACGCTGAAGCTTTCTTT
v_gene: TRBV5-6; j_gene: TRBJ2-7; d_gene: NA; abundance: few; CDR3aa: CASSLITGAYEQYF; CDR3nt: TGTGCCAGCAGTCTAATAACCGGGGCGTACGAGCAGTACTTC
v_gene: TRBV7-2; j_gene: TRBJ2-7; d_gene: NA; abundance: NA; CDR3aa: CASSHPPRYEQYF; CDR3nt: TGTGCCAGCAGCCACCCCCCCCGCTACGAGCAGTACTTC
v_gene: TRBV4-2; j_gene: TRBJ2-2; d_gene: NA; abundance: NA; CDR3aa: CASSQGRNTGELFF; CDR3nt: TGTGCCAGCAGCCAAGGGAGGAACACCGGGGAGCTGTTTTTT
v_gene: TRBV11-2; j_gene: TRBJ2-7; d_gene: NA; abundance: NA; CDR3aa: CASSLRTGTYEQYF; CDR3nt: TGTGCCAGCAGCTTACGCACAGGGACCTACGAGCAGTACTTC
v_gene: TRBV6-1; j_gene: TRBJ1-1; d_gene: TRBD1; abundance: NA; CDR3aa: CASRIQGDTEAFF; CDR3nt: TGTGCCAGCCGGATACAGGGGGACACTGAAGCTTTCTTT
v_gene: TRBV19; j_gene: TRBJ2-5; d_gene: TRBD1; abundance: NA; CDR3aa: CASRLGTGGETQYF; CDR3nt: TGTGCCAGCCGCCTAGGGACAGGGGGAGAGACCCAGTACTTC
v_gene: TRBV6-1; j_gene: TRBJ1-5; d_gene: NA; abundance: few; CDR3aa: CASSVGQEQPQHF; CDR3nt: TGTGCCAGCAGTGTTGGGCAGGAGCAGCCCCAGCATTTT
v_gene: TRBV6-1; j_gene: TRBJ1-5; d_gene: TRBD1; abundance: once; CDR3aa: CASRGTGGFGQPQHF; CDR3nt: TGTGCCAGCAGGGGGACAGGGGGATTCGGGCAGCCCCAGCATTTT
v_gene: TRBV19; j_gene: TRBJ2-6; d_gene: NA; abundance: NA; CDR3aa: CASSTPWGSGANVLTF; CDR3nt: TGTGCCAGTAGTACCCCTTGGGGGTCAGGGGCCAACGTCCTGACTTTC
v_gene: TRBV10-3; j_gene: TRBJ2-3; d_gene: TRBD1; abundance: NA; CDR3aa: CAISAGQASTDTQYF; CDR3nt: TGTGCCATCAGCGCGGGACAGGCAAGCACAGATACGCAGTATTTT
v_gene: TRBV7-2; j_gene: TRBJ1-5; d_gene: NA; abundance: NA; CDR3aa: CASSPPGAVRGPQHF; CDR3nt: TGTGCCAGCAGCCCCCCTGGGGCAGTCAGAGGGCCCCAGCATTTT
v_gene: TRBV28; j_gene: TRBJ2-3; d_gene: TRBD2; abundance: NA; CDR3aa: CASSAPRTSGSKSTDTQYF; CDR3nt: TGTGCCAGCAGTGCGCCGAGGACTAGCGGTTCCAAAAGCACAGATACGCAGTATTTT
v_gene: TRBV7-2; j_gene: TRBJ2-6; d_gene: NA; abundance: NA; CDR3aa: CASSLAVGISGANVLTF; CDR3nt: TGTGCCAGCAGCTTAGCAGTGGGGATCTCTGGGGCCAACGTCCTGACTTTC
v_gene: TRBV10-3; j_gene: TRBJ1-5; d_gene: NA; abundance: NA; CDR3aa: CATSVGGGQPQHF; CDR3nt: TGTGCCACCTCAGTGGGGGGGGGTCAGCCCCAGCATTTT
v_gene: TRBV19; j_gene: TRBJ1-2; d_gene: NA; abundance: many; CDR3aa: CASRAPGLIYGYTF; CDR3nt: TGTGCCAGTAGAGCACCGGGACTGATCTATGGCTACACCTTC
v_gene: TRBV5-4; j_gene: TRBJ2-2; d_gene: NA; abundance: NA; CDR3aa: CASSPGSQGRLNTGELFF; CDR3nt: TGTGCCAGCAGCCCAGGTTCACAGGGGAGGTTGAACACCGGGGAGCTGTTTTTT
v_gene: TRBV5-1; j_gene: TRBJ2-3; d_gene: NA; abundance: NA; CDR3aa: CASSRTSGEVTDTQYF; CDR3nt: TGCGCCAGCAGCCGTACTAGTGGGGAGGTCACAGATACGCAGTATTTT